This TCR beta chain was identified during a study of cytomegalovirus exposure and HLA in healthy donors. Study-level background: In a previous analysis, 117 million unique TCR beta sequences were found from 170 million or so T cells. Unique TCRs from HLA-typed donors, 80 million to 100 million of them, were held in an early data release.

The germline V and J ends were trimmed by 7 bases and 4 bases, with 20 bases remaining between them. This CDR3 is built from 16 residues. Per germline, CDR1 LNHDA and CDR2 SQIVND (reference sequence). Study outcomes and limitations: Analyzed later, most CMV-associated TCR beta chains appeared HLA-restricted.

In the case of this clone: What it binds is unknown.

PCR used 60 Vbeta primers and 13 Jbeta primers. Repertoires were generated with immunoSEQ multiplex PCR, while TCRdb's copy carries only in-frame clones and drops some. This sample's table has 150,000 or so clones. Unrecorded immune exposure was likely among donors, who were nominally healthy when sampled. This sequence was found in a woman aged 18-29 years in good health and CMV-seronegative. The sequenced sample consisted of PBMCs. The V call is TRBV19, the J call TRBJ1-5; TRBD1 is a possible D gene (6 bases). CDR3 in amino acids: CASKNRDTKGNQPQHF. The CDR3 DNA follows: TGTGCCAGTAAGAACCGGGACACCAAGGGGAATCAGCCCCAGCATTTT.